This T cell receptor (beta chain) emerged from a study (dated by TCRdb to between 2011 and 2013). This clonotype showed up many times. Its target antigen remains unknown. No much larger clone is present one base from it, and per-base qualities are unavailable. The listed sequencing device is Illumina Genome Analyzer IIx. TCRdb ran its own pipeline on the public reads, namely fastp trimming at Q25 and MiXCR clone calling, and kept in-frame beta chains. Identical CDR3 protein sequences are pooled into one entry, listed with their most common genes and DNA. In all, the sample holds several thousand distinct CDR3 sequences, and more than 25% of those were seen once. 20% to 25% of the sample rests with the top ten. V loses 2 bases of germline sequence and J loses 7 bases, and the interval between the two ends is 11 bases. From the cysteine up to the phenylalanine, the CDR3 has a length of 14 residues. Only the CDR3 portion is preserved as DNA: 42 bases, with reading frame beginning at the first base. CDR1 and CDR2 (KGHSH, LQKENI) derive from the germline V gene.

Sequences were obtained from blood. Here the chain combines TRBV18 and TRBJ2-2, with a tentative D gene TRBD1 over 6 matching bases. The source of this sequence is a human donor. CDR3 reads: CASSPRTADGELFF. The nucleotide sequence is TGTGCCAGCTCACCAAGGACAGCCGACGGGGAGCTGTTTTTT. With the rest looked up from the reference TRBV18 and TRBJ2-2 genes rather than sequenced, the full variable domain is NAGVMQNPRHLVRRRGQEARLRCSPMKGHSHVYWYRQLPEEGLKFMVYLQKENIIDESGMPKERFSAEFPKEGPSILRIQQVVRGDSAAYFCASSPRTADGELFFGEGSRLTVL.